A single T cell receptor (beta chain) is shown here with its context. Its antigen remains unknown. The sample is drawn from a study of CD8 T cells in ankylosing spondylitis. The CDR3 runs to 15 residues. V lost 1 base, J lost 5 bases, and 4 bases stayed unmatched. Germline V gene lookup returns CDR1 MGHRA and CDR2 YSYEKL. The study, taken as a whole, reports: The study identified a TCR beta motif of roughly eight highly homologous variants that appeared characteristic of ankylosing spondylitis blood. Clones tied to disease were said to be significantly enriched in matched ankylosing spondylitis synovial fluid. In reactive arthritis synovial fluid and blood, some motif variants had been reported before.

Library preparation for TCR beta used quantitative 5'-RACE with molecular barcodes. TCRdb called the 5' RACE reads again in MiXCR, with one record for every CDR3 protein. The sample lists 650,000 to 800,000 distinct CDR3 sequences; under 20% were seen once. V gene TRBV4-1 combines with J gene TRBJ2-5; 10 bases fit TRBD2. The clonotype was recovered from a male donor with ankylosing spondylitis. The source material was blood, either unsorted or a sorted T cell fraction (not recorded which). CDR3 DNA: TGCGCCAGCAGCCAAGGGAGCGGGAGGGGCGAGACCCAGTACTTC. Protein sequence: CASSQGSGRGETQYF.